These T cell receptor beta chains were read from a single sample in a study of HIV-infected children after antiretroviral therapy interruption. One entry per CDR3 protein, called by TCRdb with MiXCR from the 3' RACE reads. This table holds roughly 3,700 distinct CDR3 sequences, approximately 4.8% found once. The sequencing used CD45RO+ CD8+ T cells from PBMCs, pooled from several time points, collected from a donor given antiretroviral therapy, either interrupted or continuous. The receptors were sampled from a pool of human donors with HIV. The CDR3 runs from the conserved cysteine through the conserved F or W.

j_call,v_call,cdr3_aa
TRBJ1-1,TRBV7-7,CASSPGQNAEAFF
TRBJ1-1,TRBV12-5,CASGLYGGGVTEAFF
TRBJ2-6,TRBV6-5,CASSLTGSSSGANVLTF
TRBJ1-2,TRBV3-1,CASSQGNKGGYTF
TRBJ2-6,TRBV28,CASSFQLAGVRSGANVLTF
TRBJ1-6,TRBV20-1,CSAHAPGQGSSPLHF
TRBJ2-7,TRBV5-1,CASSRTVKDEQYF
TRBJ2-7,TRBV12-3/TRBV12-4,CASSFRQGVHEQYF
TRBJ2-1,TRBV10-1,CASSATGGPYNEQFF
TRBJ2-3,TRBV10-3,CAIRRSGGSTDTQYF
TRBJ2-2,TRBV6-5,CASSYSSGTSAGELFF
TRBJ2-1,TRBV12-3/TRBV12-4,CASSSVAGSYNEQFF
TRBJ2-1,TRBV15,CATSRDGDNNIF
TRBJ1-2,TRBV10-3,CAISEGVGTGTYGYTF
TRBJ2-3,TRBV7-3,CASSLFSGDTQYF
TRBJ2-7,TRBV7-6,CASSLGSGWSYEQYF
TRBJ2-3,TRBV6-4,CASSDSKGDRGTDTQYF
TRBJ2-7,TRBV20-1,CSALGPTTSYEQYF
TRBJ2-1,TRBV3-1,CASSQVGLNEQFF
TRBJ1-5,TRBV20-1,CSARDLGAENQPQHF
TRBJ1-1,TRBV11-3,CASGWMNTEAFF
TRBJ2-1,TRBV20-1,CSARSSGEAYNEQFF
TRBJ2-6,TRBV29-1,CSVFLSGGSGANVLTF
TRBJ1-1,TRBV9,CASSVGAKTGSEAFF
TRBJ2-6,TRBV30,CAWSGPGFSGANVLTF
TRBJ2-2,TRBV6-1,CASRTTGPNTGELFF
TRBJ2-5,TRBV20-1,CSARDASGGDQETQYF
TRBJ1-1,TRBV9,CASSVVRQGTEAFF
TRBJ1-2,TRBV14,CASSQEYIKGANYGYTF
TRBJ1-5,TRBV19,CATGPYQPQHF
TRBJ2-3,TRBV6-4,CASSDSSGGADTQYF
TRBJ1-5,TRBV20-1,CSAHTGEWQPQHF
TRBJ2-5,TRBV29-1,CSVGAPLSIRETQYF
TRBJ2-7,TRBV20-1,CSAFRTSGGYEQYF
TRBJ1-1,TRBV5-1,CASTGTGLNTEAFF
TRBJ2-1,TRBV9,CASSPPSGGAGEQFF
TRBJ2-5,TRBV19,CASSMGTGRRETQYF
TRBJ2-5,TRBV5-1,CASSLSVQETQYF
TRBJ2-4,TRBV7-9,CASSLRVGTKNIQYF
TRBJ1-1,TRBV27,CASADRTAEAFF
TRBJ2-7,TRBV12-3/TRBV12-4,CASSLGGTFPSSYEQYF